A selection of T cell receptor beta chains follows, all from one sample in a study of OX40 agonist ivuxolimab in advanced cancers. TCRdb keeps only in-frame clones here, not all; method: immunoSEQ multiplex PCR. The sample yields approximately 17,000 clones, about 71% seen once. Here the sequenced sample was CD4+ or CD8+ T cells sorted from blood, taken in a trial of the OX40 agonist ivuxolimab. Receptors originate from an adult with an advanced solid tumor such as melanoma, head and neck, liver or kidney cancer. CDR3s include the opening cysteine and the closing phenylalanine or tryptophan. The D gene is left open where the match is weak. Not all rows give a size; the values are once, few, many and, for expanded clones, a class.

d_gene | abundance | j_gene | v_gene | CDR3nt | CDR3aa
- | - | TRBJ1-5 | TRBV27 | TGTGCCAGCAGTTCCGGGGCGGAGAATCAGCCCCAGCATTTT | CASSSGAENQPQHF
- | - | TRBJ2-3 | TRBV28 | TGTGCCAGCAGTGTGGGACCAAGGGGCACAGATACGCAGTATTTT | CASSVGPRGTDTQYF
TRBD2 | few | TRBJ2-1 | TRBV5-6 | TGTGCCAGCAGCTTGTGGGGGGCGGGAGGGCCTCTAAATGAGCAGTTCTTC | CASSLWGAGGPLNEQFF
- | - | TRBJ1-3 | TRBV25-1 | TGTGCCAGCAGTGACCCTCAAGGGCCCACCTCTGGAAACACCATATATTTT | CASSDPQGPTSGNTIYF
- | - | TRBJ2-7 | TRBV4-3 | TGCGCCAGCAGCCAAGACTGGACTACCCTCTCCTACGAGCAGTACTTC | CASSQDWTTLSYEQYF
TRBD1 | - | TRBJ2-1 | TRBV27 | TGTGCCAGCAGTCTGGACAGGGCGAATGAGCAGTTCTTC | CASSLDRANEQFF
- | - | TRBJ2-3 | TRBV29-1 | TGCAGCGTTGAAGAGGTCGGAGGGGGAGCAGATACGCAGTATTTT | CSVEEVGGGADTQYF
TRBD2 | - | TRBJ2-7 | TRBV5-1 | TGCGCCAGCAGCCCGGGACTAGCGGGGCCAGGCGAGCAGTACTTC | CASSPGLAGPGEQYF
- | - | TRBJ2-7 | TRBV15 | TGTGCCACCAGCAGAGAGAAAGCCGAGCAGTACTTC | CATSREKAEQYF
TRBD2 | - | TRBJ2-1 | TRBV27 | TGTGCCAGCAGTTCAAGCGGGGGGTACAATGAGCAGTTCTTC | CASSSSGGYNEQFF
TRBD2 | - | TRBJ2-1 | TRBV28 | TGTGCCAGCAGCCGGGATTATAGCGGGAGAAGCAATGAGCAGTTCTTC | CASSRDYSGRSNEQFF
- | once | TRBJ2-7 | TRBV4-3 | TGCGCCAGCAGCCAAGGGGGGAGTCCCCGCTACGAGCAGTACTTC | CASSQGGSPRYEQYF
- | - | TRBJ1-5 | TRBV7-2 | TGTGCCAGCAGCTCTGGGGGGGATAGCAATCAGCCCCAGCATTTT | CASSSGGDSNQPQHF
TRBD1 | few | TRBJ1-1 | TRBV28 | TGTGCCAGCAGTTTGGGGACAGGGGGCAAGGGAGGGACTGAAGCTTTCTTT | CASSLGTGGKGGTEAFF
TRBD2 | - | TRBJ2-5 | TRBV28 | TGTGCCAGCAAGTCTAGCGGGACGGGTGAGACCCAGTACTTC | CASKSSGTGETQYF
TRBD1 | few | TRBJ1-5 | TRBV25-1 | TGTGCCAGCAGTGAATTAACGACAGGGGGCAATCAGCCCCAGCATTTT | CASSELTTGGNQPQHF
- | - | TRBJ2-7 | TRBV7-9 | TGTGCCAGCAGCTTAGGTGGGGGTTCCGAGCAGTACTTC | CASSLGGGSEQYF
- | - | TRBJ2-7 | TRBV10-2 | TGCGCCAGCAGGGGGGGAGGCAGCTCCTACGAGCAGTACTTC | CASRGGGSSYEQYF
- | - | TRBJ2-7 | TRBV6-5 | TGTGCCAGCAGTTACACGGACGGTCCTGGATGGGAGCAGTACTTC | CASSYTDGPGWEQYF
TRBD1 | once | TRBJ2-1 | TRBV7-9 | TGTGCCAGCAGCACCGGGACAGGGGCGGGGGGACTGTACTACAATGAGCAGTTCTTC | CASSTGTGAGGLYYNEQFF
- | - | TRBJ1-5 | TRBV28 | TGTGCCAGCAGTTCCGAGGGAACGGCCTTATATCAGCCCCAGCATTTT | CASSSEGTALYQPQHF
TRBD2 | medium-sized | TRBJ2-7 | TRBV28 | TGTGCCAGCAGTTCAGCGGGAGGTAACTCCTACGAGCAGTACTTC | CASSSAGGNSYEQYF
- | - | TRBJ2-2 | TRBV29-1 | TGCAGCGTTGAAGAAAGAGGGAGTGGCACCGGGGAGCTGTTTTTT | CSVEERGSGTGELFF
TRBD2 | - | TRBJ2-2 | TRBV7-7 | TGTGCCAGCAGCGACTCGGCTAGCGGGAGTGGCGGGGAGCTGTTTTTT | CASSDSASGSGGELFF
- | few | TRBJ2-1 | TRBV6-6 | TGTGCCAGCAACGGGCTAGCGCCCTACAATGAGCAGTTCTTC | CASNGLAPYNEQFF
TRBD1 | - | TRBJ2-7 | TRBV28 | TGTGCCAGCAGTCCCCCGACAGGGGTAAGCTACGAGCAGTACTTC | CASSPPTGVSYEQYF
TRBD1 | - | TRBJ1-1 | TRBV7-8 | TGTGCCAGCAGCCTGGGACAGGGGGCGCGTTCTGAAGCTTTCTTT | CASSLGQGARSEAFF
- | few | TRBJ2-7 | TRBV5-1 | TGCGCCAGCAGCTTGGAAGACTCGCCTTACGAGCAGTACTTC | CASSLEDSPYEQYF
- | - | TRBJ2-7 | TRBV29-1 | TGCAGCGTTGATGACTTTGACGAGCAGTACTTC | CSVDDFDEQYF
TRBD2 | - | TRBJ2-1 | TRBV23-1 | TGCGCCAGCAGTCCCCGGGATAGCGGGAGGGCCTCCTACAATGAGCAGTTCTTC | CASSPRDSGRASYNEQFF